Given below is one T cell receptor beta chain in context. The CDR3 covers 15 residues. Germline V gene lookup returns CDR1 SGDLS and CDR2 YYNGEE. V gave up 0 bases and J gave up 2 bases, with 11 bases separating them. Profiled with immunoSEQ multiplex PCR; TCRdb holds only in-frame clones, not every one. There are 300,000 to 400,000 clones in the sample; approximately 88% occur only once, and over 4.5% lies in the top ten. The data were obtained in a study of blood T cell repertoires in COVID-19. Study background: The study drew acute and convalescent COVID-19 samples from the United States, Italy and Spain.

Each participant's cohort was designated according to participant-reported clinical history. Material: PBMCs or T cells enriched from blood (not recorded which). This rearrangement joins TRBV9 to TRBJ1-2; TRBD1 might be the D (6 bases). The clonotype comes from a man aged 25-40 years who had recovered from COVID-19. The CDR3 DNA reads TGTGCCAGCAGCGTAGGGAACAGGGAGAACTATGGCTACACCTTC. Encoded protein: CASSVGNRENYGYTF. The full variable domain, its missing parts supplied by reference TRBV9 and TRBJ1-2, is DSGVTQTPKHLITATGQRVTLRCSPRSGDLSVYWYQQSLDQGLQFLIQYYNGEERAKGNILERFSAQQFPDLHSELNLSSLELGDSALYFCASSVGNRENYGYTFGSGTRLTVV.